This T cell receptor (beta chain) was documented in a study of immune characterization of retroperitoneal liposarcoma. The CDR3 spans 14 residues. The germline gives CDR1 MGHDK, CDR2 SYGVNS. V lost 6 bases, J lost 8 bases, and 10 bases stayed unmatched. TCRdb re-called the PCR reads with MiXCR, one entry per CDR3 protein. The sample lists 8,000 to 13,000 distinct CDR3 sequences; around a quarter were seen once. Sample: tumor tissue. This rearrangement joins TRBV25-1 to TRBJ1-2; 9 positions match TRBD1. The clonotype was recovered from a female donor with retroperitoneal liposarcoma. The CDR3 bases are TGTGCCAGCAGCAGAACCGGGACAGGGAGGGGCTACACCTTC. Translation: CASSRTGTGRGYTF.